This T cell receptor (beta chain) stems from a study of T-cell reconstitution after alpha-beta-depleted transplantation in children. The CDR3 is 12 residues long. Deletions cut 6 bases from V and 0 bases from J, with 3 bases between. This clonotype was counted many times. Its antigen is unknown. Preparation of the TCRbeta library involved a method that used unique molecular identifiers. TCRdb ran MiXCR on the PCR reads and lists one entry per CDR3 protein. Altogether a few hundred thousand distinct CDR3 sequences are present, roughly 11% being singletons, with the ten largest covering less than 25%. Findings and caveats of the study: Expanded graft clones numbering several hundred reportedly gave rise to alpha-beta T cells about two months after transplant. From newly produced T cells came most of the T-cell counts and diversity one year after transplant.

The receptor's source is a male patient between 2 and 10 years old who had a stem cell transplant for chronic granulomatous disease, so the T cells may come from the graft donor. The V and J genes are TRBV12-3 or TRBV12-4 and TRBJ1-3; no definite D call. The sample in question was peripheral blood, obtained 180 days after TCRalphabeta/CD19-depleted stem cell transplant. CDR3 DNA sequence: TGTGCCAGCAGCCACTCTGGAAACACCATATATTTT. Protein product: CASSHSGNTIYF.